This is a list of T cell receptor beta chains from one sample in a study of blood T cell repertoires in COVID-19. Profiled with immunoSEQ multiplex PCR; TCRdb holds only in-frame clones, not every one. The sample lists about 120,000 clones, 90% occurring once. The sample comprised peripheral blood. The receptors were gathered from a human donor with active COVID-19. The donor label of this sample is uncertain. The CDR3 runs from the conserved cysteine through the conserved F or W. The size of a clone is reported for some rows only, either as once, few or many, or as a class for expanded clones.

clone_size,cdr3_length,v_call,cdr3_aa
-,19,TRBV2,CASSESIQGGTGVWWSQHF
-,12,TRBV6-5,CASCRIGYGYTF
-,15,TRBV7-9,CASSVQTHRGPEQYF
-,13,TRBV2,CASRQDSSYEQYF
-,14,TRBV6-5,CASSSGQGLNEQFF
-,18,TRBV23-1,CASSQSEGQLYSNQPQHF
-,15,TRBV11-1,CASSQRDRPNTEAFF
-,14,TRBV24-1,CATSGRSLNQPQHF
-,15,TRBV6-1,CASSELTGSNQPQHF
-,15,TRBV9,CASSQTGRNTGELFF
-,14,TRBV3-1/TRBV3-2,CASSPRGGGYGYTF
-,16,TRBV9,CASSVSRRGFGDTQYF
-,13,TRBV19,CASSIDWGAPQHF
once,15,TRBV7-9,CASSSRDSTGNTIYF
few,16,TRBV28,CASRMRVVSGANVLTF
once,15,TRBV27,CASSIRTGTNEKLFF
-,13,TRBV7-2,CASRQWASPEAFF
once,14,TRBV27,CASSPTLLAMEQFF
-,15,TRBV5-6,CASSLKTGGLETQYF
-,16,TRBV19,CASSQAGTATNEKLFF
-,13,TRBV5-6,CASSLDGGREQFF
-,13,TRBV2,CASSEAGVETQYF
-,15,TRBV28,CASMIQGAGNTEAFF
-,15,TRBV4-1,CASSQTGQTNTEAFF
-,15,TRBV7-2,CASSLDTNSGNTIYF
-,16,TRBV6-1,CASSEAGTGGVSPLHF
-,15,TRBV18,CASSEYTTGTGELFF
-,15,TRBV18,CASSPTGGGNQPQHF
-,16,TRBV7-9,CASSSRGQGLHNEQFF
-,16,TRBV4-1,CASSQGAGGNTDTQYF
-,13,TRBV6-5,CASIEGSNQPQHF
-,14,TRBV7-8,CAMTQGGRHNEQFF
-,15,TRBV27,CASSLLGRFTDTQYF
-,15,TRBV9,CASSGSGGAYNEQFF
-,16,TRBV28,CASSLPPGMGYYEQYF
-,13,TRBV11-2,CASSGQGGIEQFF
-,17,TRBV14,CASSPNIPGRYTGELFF
-,17,TRBV3-1/TRBV3-2,CASSQGPSPTGDNEQFF
-,14,TRBV10-3,CAISESGGVYGYTF
-,17,TRBV5-4,CASSLRGAGLNSYEQYF
-,16,TRBV27,CASSPKGQGNRNEQFF
once,14,TRBV4-3,CASSQVEGNTEAFF
-,14,TRBV2,CASSVRQANYGYTF
-,17,TRBV4-2,CASSLGTSGGIFNEQFF
-,14,TRBV11-2,CASSLGARGYGYTF
-,13,TRBV5-6,CASTTADRRGYTF